These 24 T cell receptor beta chains came from one sample sequenced in a study of human T cells and chemical hapten exposure. Indicated time point: patch test 1, 2 weeks after DPC sensitization. Regarding treatment: therapeutic diphenylcyclopropenone sensitization with weekly scalp DPC. TCRdb re-analysed the RACE reads in MiXCR, keeping a single row per CDR3 protein. The sample has some 50,000 distinct CDR3 sequences, about a tenth seen once. Material: whole blood, obtained in connection with sensitization to the hapten diphenylcyclopropenone (DPC). All receptors derive from a woman between 40 and 55 years old with alopecia areata. Some clones in this sample may be carry-over from other donors' samples.

This clonotype showed up just a few times. This sequence joins TRBV29-1 and TRBJ2-3, with D hard to call. The CDR3 sequence is 14 residues long. V lost 4 bases, J lost 2 bases, and 13 bases lay in between. CDR1 and CDR2 (germline): SQVTM, ANQGSEA. CDR3 amino acids: CSVGFAANTDTQYF. Here the CDR3 DNA reads TGCAGCGTTGGGTTTGCGGCCAACACAGATACGCAGTATTTT.

This clonotype occurred many times. The chain recombines TRBV7-7 with TRBJ1-1, with D hard to call. With 5 bases removed from V and 6 bases from J, the gap between germline ends came to 13 bases. The germline V gene has CDR1 SSHAT and CDR2 FNYEAQ (reference sequence). This CDR3 region has 13 residues. CDR3 loop: CASSSTYTSEAFF. For the CDR3, the DNA is TGTGCCAGCAGCAGCACCTACACCTCTGAAGCTTTCTTT.

This clonotype was seen ten or more times. The chain links TRBV20-1 to TRBJ2-7; D unresolved. The CDR3 is 11 amino acids. V was trimmed by 6 bases and J by 13 bases, leaving 19 bases between them. Germline V gene data show CDR1 as DFQATT and CDR2 as SNEGSKA (reference sequence). The CDR3 nucleotides read TGCAGTGCCACCCCGAGAGACCTTCCTTACTTC. Translation: CSATPRDLPYF.

This clonotype was counted between two and nine times. The rearrangement links TRBV19 to TRBJ2-7; 9 bases agree with TRBD1. V gave up 6 bases and J gave up 0 bases; unmatched junction bases: 3. The CDR3 has 14 residues. Germline lookup yields CDR1 LNHDA and CDR2 SQIVND (reference sequence). The chain's CDR3 is CASSLDRGSYEQYF. The DNA of the CDR3 is TGTGCCAGTAGCTTGGACAGGGGCTCCTACGAGCAGTACTTC.

A word on this clonotype: This may be a read error, as it is one base from a much larger clone. The rearrangement links TRBV10-3 to TRBJ2-2, with 7 bases fitting TRBD1. CDR3 length equals 13 residues. Germline V gene data show CDR1 as ENHRY and CDR2 as SYGVKD. The CDR3 DNA is TGTGCCATCAGCACAGGGGCCACCGGGCAGCTGTTTTTT. Translating it yields CAISTGATGQLFF.

On this clonotype itself: A read error is possible here, since a much larger clone lies one base away. The chain combines TRBV29-1 with TRBJ2-6; 12 nucleotides match TRBD1. The germline CDR1 and CDR2 sequences are SQVTM and ANQGSEA. There are 15 residues in the CDR3. Trimming cost V 8 bases and J 3 bases; bases outside gene matches: 5. The CDR3 loop is CSSGTGGVGANVLTF. The CDR3 DNA reads TGCAGCTCGGGGACAGGGGGCGTTGGGGCCAACGTCCTGACTTTC.

This clonotype has a handful of counts. The J gene is TRBJ1-5, the V gene TRBV7-9; D might be TRBD1 (6 bases). The length of the CDR3 is 15 residues. CDR1 is SEHNR and CDR2 is FQNEAQ in the germline V gene (reference sequence). V lost 5 bases to trimming and J lost 6 bases, with 17 bases between them. This CDR3 is CASSDRQEGSQPQHF. In DNA form, the CDR3 reads TGTGCCAGCAGCGACCGACAGGAGGGCTCTCAGCCCCAGCATTTT.

This clonotype was detected ten times or more. The chain carries TRBV14 and TRBJ2-7; D unresolved. The CDR3 runs 16 residues. V gave up 0 bases and J gave up 7 bases, with 19 bases separating them. Germline CDR1 SGHDN, CDR2 FVKESK. Here the CDR3 reads CASSQDEAGIPLEQYF. As DNA, the CDR3 is TGTGCCAGCAGCCAAGATGAGGCAGGTATCCCCCTGGAGCAGTACTTC.

This chain connects TRBV5-1 to TRBJ2-3, with 12 bases aligning to TRBD2. The V and J ends lost 1 base and 5 bases, in that order; junction bases with no gene match: 5. Germline assignment: CDR1 SGHRS and CDR2 YFSETQ. This CDR3 has 16 residues. CDR3 sequence reads: CASSLTSGGPGDTQYF. DNA for the CDR3: TGCGCCAGCAGCTTGACTAGCGGGGGGCCCGGAGATACGCAGTATTTT.

The table lists this clonotype with a few counts. V and J are TRBV11-2 and TRBJ2-1, with D hard to call. The germline V gene encodes CDR1 SGHAT and CDR2 FQNNGV. The CDR3 totals 11 residues. The V end lost 2 bases, the J end lost 8 bases, and 4 bases lay between the germline ends. Written as DNA, the CDR3 is TGTGCCAGCAGCTTACATGATGAGCAGTTCTTC. Amino acid sequence: CASSLHDEQFF.

This chain uses TRBV7-2 with TRBJ1-1; 8 bases map to TRBD1. CDR3 length equals 15 residues. V was clipped by 6 bases and J by 0 bases; unmatched bases: 6. Germline V gene sequence: CDR1 SGHTA, CDR2 FQGNSA. The CDR3 here is CASRSGTGLNTEAFF. The CDR3 nucleotides read TGTGCCAGCAGATCCGGGACAGGTTTGAACACTGAAGCTTTCTTT.

The DNA of the CDR3 is TGTGCCAGCAGCCAATCGGGGATCGGCTACAATGAGCAGTTCTTC. As protein: CASSQSGIGYNEQFF. This chain uses TRBV14 with TRBJ2-1, with TRBD2 as a possible D gene (5 bases). Germline CDR1 is SGHDN and CDR2 is FVKESK. The CDR3 has 15 residues. V was shortened by 2 bases and J by 3 bases, with 11 bases between the two germline ends.

This clonotype was seen ten or more times. The chain combines TRBV27 with TRBJ1-5; possibly TRBD1 for D (5 bases). The V gene lost 2 bases and the J gene lost 6 bases, with 11 bases spanning the gap. Germline V CDR1 and CDR2: MNHEY, SMNVEV (reference sequence). This CDR3 is 14 amino acids long. For the CDR3, the DNA is TGTGCCAGCAGTTTACGGCAGGGTACTCAGCCCCAGCATTTT. It specifies CASSLRQGTQPQHF.

This clonotype was recorded many times. The chain has TRBV29-1 and TRBJ1-1; perhaps TRBD1 as D (5 bases). V shed 5 bases and J shed 3 bases, with 16 bases lying between them. The CDR3 sequence is 14 residues long. CDR1 SQVTM and CDR2 ANQGSEA come from the germline V gene. CDR3 nucleotides: TGCAGCGTTCGAGGGTGGGGGGAGCACACTGAAGCTTTCTTT. This sequence encodes CSVRGWGEHTEAFF.

This clonotype was recorded many times. The J gene is TRBJ1-5, the V gene TRBV20-1; D not resolved. Germline V lookup: CDR1 DFQATT, CDR2 SNEGSKA (reference sequence). The CDR3 totals 13 residues. V dropped 7 bases and J dropped 3 bases, with 13 bases sitting between them. The CDR3 is CSVLDGPNQPQHF. The CDR3 DNA is TGCAGTGTCCTCGACGGACCCAATCAGCCCCAGCATTTT.

In this sample, this clonotype turned up many times. V gene TRBV7-2 combines with J gene TRBJ2-6; no clear D gene. The germline CDR1 and CDR2 sequences are SGHTA and FQGNSA. V was cut by 5 bases and J by 0 bases, with 8 bases left in between. CDR3 length: 15 residues. The CDR3 DNA reads TGTGCCAGCAGCCTCGATCGCTCTGGGGCCAACGTCCTGACTTTC. This sequence encodes CASSLDRSGANVLTF. The full variable domain, completed using reference TRBV7-2 and TRBJ2-6, is GAGVSQSPSNKVTEKGKDVELRCDPISGHTALYWYRQSLGQGLEFLIYFQGNSAPDKSGLPSDRFSAERTGGSVSTLTIQRTQQEDSAVYLCASSLDRSGANVLTFGAGSRLTVL.

This clonotype showed up many times. The J gene is TRBJ1-5, the V gene TRBV20-1; D is perhaps TRBD1 (5 bases). This CDR3 has 12 amino acids. The ends were cut back, 7 bases at V and 7 bases at J, with 14 bases in the middle. From germline, CDR1 is DFQATT and CDR2 SNEGSKA (reference sequence). The CDR3 bases are TGCAGTGGGTACAGGTCCCCCCAGCCCCAGCATTTT. The encoded protein is CSGYRSPQPQHF.

The table lists this clonotype with many counts. The V and J genes are TRBV5-8 and TRBJ2-5; no definite D call. The CDR3 is made up of 13 amino acids. Trimming pared 0 bases from V and 5 bases from J, leaving 8 bases between. Germline V gives CDR1 SGHTS, CDR2 YDEGEE. CDR3 nucleotides: TGTGCCAGCAGCTTGGGGTTGATGGAGACCCAGTACTTC. Residues: CASSLGLMETQYF.

This clonotype was detected ten times or more. The chain links TRBV6-2 or TRBV6-3 to TRBJ1-5; D unclear. Germline V gene lookup returns CDR1 MNHEY and CDR2 SVGEGT. The CDR3 length is 9 residues. V was cut by 11 bases and J by 2 bases, with 1 base left in between. CDR3 loop: CARNQPQHF. The CDR3 DNA reads as TGTGCCCGCAATCAGCCCCAGCATTTT.

In this sample, this clonotype turned up many times. The V gene is TRBV6-1, the J gene TRBJ1-1, with TRBD1 as a possible D gene (6 bases). CDR3 size: 14 residues. V was shortened by 7 bases and J by 1 base, with 13 bases between the two germline ends. CDR1 MNHNS and CDR2 SASEGT come from the germline V gene. The CDR3 DNA sequence: TGTGCCAGCACAGGGGCCGCTAAGAACACTGAAGCTTTCTTT. Residues: CASTGAAKNTEAFF.

In the case of this clonotype: Since a much larger clone is just one base distant, this may be a read error. V and J are TRBV4-2 and TRBJ2-1; the D is unclear. Germline V lookup: CDR1 LGHNA, CDR2 YNFKEQ. The CDR3 totals 14 residues. The CDR3 DNA reads as TGTGCCACCAGCCAAGATATAGAGCTTAGTGAGCAGTTCTTC. Its protein product is CATSQDIELSEQFF.

The gene calls are TRBV4-2 and TRBJ2-2; D uncertain. This CDR3 contains 14 residues. Germline values: CDR1 LGHNA, CDR2 YNFKEQ. Trimming took off 1 base at V and 1 base at J, with 4 bases between the two ends. The CDR3: CASSQGQNTGELFF. DNA for the CDR3: TGTGCCAGCAGCCAAGGACAGAACACCGGGGAGCTGTTTTTT.

This clonotype has a handful of counts. This sequence joins TRBV4-1 and TRBJ1-4, with 9 bases fitting TRBD1. The CDR3 covers 15 residues. The germline CDR1 and CDR2 sequences are MGHRA and YSYEKL. The trim removed 6 bases at V and 8 bases at J, leaving 10 bases unmatched. Here the CDR3 reads CASRKTGTGSEKLFF. The CDR3 DNA follows: TGCGCCAGCAGAAAAACCGGGACAGGGAGCGAAAAACTGTTTTTT.

This clonotype was counted a few times. This sequence joins TRBV18 and TRBJ1-6; no clear D gene. There are 14 residues in the CDR3. Germline V gives CDR1 KGHSH, CDR2 LQKENI. Trimming stripped 6 bases from V and 1 base from J, with 7 bases between. This chain's CDR3 is CASSLGSYNSPLHF. The DNA of the CDR3 is TGTGCCAGCTCCCTCGGGTCCTATAATTCACCCCTCCACTTT.